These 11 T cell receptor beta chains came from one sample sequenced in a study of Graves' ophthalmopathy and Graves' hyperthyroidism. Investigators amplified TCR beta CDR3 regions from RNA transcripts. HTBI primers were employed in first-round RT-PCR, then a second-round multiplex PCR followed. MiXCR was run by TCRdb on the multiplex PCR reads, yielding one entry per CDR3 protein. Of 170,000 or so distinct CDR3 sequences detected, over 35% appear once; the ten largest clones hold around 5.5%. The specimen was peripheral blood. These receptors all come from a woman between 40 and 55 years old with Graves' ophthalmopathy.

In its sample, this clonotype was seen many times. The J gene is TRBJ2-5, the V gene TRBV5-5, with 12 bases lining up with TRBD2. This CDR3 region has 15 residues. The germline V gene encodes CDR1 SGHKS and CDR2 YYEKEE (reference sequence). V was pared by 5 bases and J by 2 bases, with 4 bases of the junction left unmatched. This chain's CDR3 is CASSFGLAGQETQYF. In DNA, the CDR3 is TGTGCCAGCAGTTTCGGACTAGCGGGGCAAGAGACCCAGTACTTC.

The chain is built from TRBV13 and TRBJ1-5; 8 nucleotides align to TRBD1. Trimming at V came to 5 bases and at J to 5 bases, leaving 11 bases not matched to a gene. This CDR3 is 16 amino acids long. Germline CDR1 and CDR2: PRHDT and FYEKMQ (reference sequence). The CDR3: CASSERAGGLHQPQHF. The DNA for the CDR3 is TGTGCCAGCAGCGAAAGGGCAGGGGGCCTCCATCAGCCCCAGCATTTT.

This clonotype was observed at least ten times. The CDR3 DNA follows: TGTGCCAGCAGTTATGGGGACGAACAGCCCCAGCATTTT. It translates to CASSYGDEQPQHF. V gene TRBV6-2 or TRBV6-3 combines with J gene TRBJ1-5; D may be TRBD1 (5 bases). Germline V gene sequence: CDR1 MNHEY, CDR2 SVGEGT. V shed 3 bases and J shed 7 bases, with 10 bases lying between them. The CDR3 contains 13 residues.

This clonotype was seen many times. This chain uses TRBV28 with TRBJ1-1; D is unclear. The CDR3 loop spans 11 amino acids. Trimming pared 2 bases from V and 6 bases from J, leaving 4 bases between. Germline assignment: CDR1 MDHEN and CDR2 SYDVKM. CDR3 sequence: CASSLVAEAFF. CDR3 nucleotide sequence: TGTGCCAGCAGTTTAGTCGCTGAAGCTTTCTTT.

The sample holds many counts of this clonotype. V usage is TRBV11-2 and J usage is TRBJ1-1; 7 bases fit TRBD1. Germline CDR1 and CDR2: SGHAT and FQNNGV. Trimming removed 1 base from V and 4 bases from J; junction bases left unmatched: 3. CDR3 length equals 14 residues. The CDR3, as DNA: TGTGCCAGCAGCTTAGCGAGGGGGCGCACTGAAGCTTTCTTT. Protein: CASSLARGRTEAFF.

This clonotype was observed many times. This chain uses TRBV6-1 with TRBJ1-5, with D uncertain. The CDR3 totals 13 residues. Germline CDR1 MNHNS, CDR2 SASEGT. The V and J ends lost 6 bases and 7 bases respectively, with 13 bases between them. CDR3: CASSELDGQPQHF. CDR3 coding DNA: TGTGCCAGCAGCGAACTCGACGGCCAGCCCCAGCATTTT.

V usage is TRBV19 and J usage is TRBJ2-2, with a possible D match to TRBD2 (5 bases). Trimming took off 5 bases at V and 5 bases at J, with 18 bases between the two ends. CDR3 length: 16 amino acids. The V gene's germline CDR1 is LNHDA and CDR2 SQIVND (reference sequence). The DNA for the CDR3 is TGTGCCAGTAGTCCCAGAGCCGGGGTTGGGACCGGGGAGCTGTTTTTT. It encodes CASSPRAGVGTGELFF.

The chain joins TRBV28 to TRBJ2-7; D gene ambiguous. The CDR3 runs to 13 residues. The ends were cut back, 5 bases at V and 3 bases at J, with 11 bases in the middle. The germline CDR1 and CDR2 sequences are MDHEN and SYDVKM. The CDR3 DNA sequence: TGTGCCAGCAGTCCCGCTTCCCTCTACGAGCAGTACTTC. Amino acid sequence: CASSPASLYEQYF. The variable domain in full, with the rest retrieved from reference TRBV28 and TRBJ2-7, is DVKVTQSSRYLVKRTGEKVFLECVQDMDHENMFWYRQDPGLGLRLIYFSYDVKMKEKGDIPEGYSVSREKKERFSLILESASTNQTSMYLCASSPASLYEQYFGPGTRLTVT.

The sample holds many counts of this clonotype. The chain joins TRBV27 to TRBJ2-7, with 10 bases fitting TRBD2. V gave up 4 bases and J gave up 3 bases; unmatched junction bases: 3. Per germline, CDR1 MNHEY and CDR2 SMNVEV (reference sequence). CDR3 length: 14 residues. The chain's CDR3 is CASSSGLAVYEQYF. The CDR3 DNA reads TGTGCCAGCAGTTCCGGACTAGCGGTCTACGAGCAGTACTTC.

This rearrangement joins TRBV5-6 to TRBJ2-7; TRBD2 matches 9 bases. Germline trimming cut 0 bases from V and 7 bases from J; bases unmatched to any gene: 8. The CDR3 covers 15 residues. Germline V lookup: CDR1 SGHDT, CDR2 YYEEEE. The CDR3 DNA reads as TGTGCCAGCAGCTTGGTGGCGGGAGGGACGGGTGAGCAGTACTTC. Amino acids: CASSLVAGGTGEQYF.

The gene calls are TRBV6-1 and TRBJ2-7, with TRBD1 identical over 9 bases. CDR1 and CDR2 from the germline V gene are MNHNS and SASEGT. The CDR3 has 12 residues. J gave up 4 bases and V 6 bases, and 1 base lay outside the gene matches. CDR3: CASRQGAYEQYF. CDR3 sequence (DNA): TGTGCCAGCAGACAGGGGGCATACGAGCAGTACTTC.